These T cell receptor beta chains were read from a single sample in a study of vaccination effects on CD4 cells after COVID-19. Which antigens these TCRs recognize remains unknown. Libraries were prepared by immunoSEQ multiplex PCR; TCRdb keeps only in-frame clonotypes and omits some of them. Altogether 40,000 to 50,000 clones are present, 77% being singletons, with the ten largest covering 2.9%. The source material was CD4+ T cells from PBMCs cultured with HCoV-NL63 spike peptides, sampled before COVID-19 vaccination. The receptor source for this set is a human donor who received a COVID-19 vaccine. The CDR3 runs from the conserved cysteine through the conserved F or W. The D gene is left open where the match is weak. Clone size is not always given. Where it is, it says once, few, many or a class for expanded clones.

v_gene,abundance,j_gene,d_gene,len,CDR3nt,CDR3aa
TRBV28,-,TRBJ1-6,-,13,TGTGCCAGCAGTTTGTACTCAGGGGTGGCCCTCCACTTT,CASSLYSGVALHF
TRBV5-1,-,TRBJ1-5,TRBD1,14,TGCGCCAGCATCCAGGACAGGGGCCATCAGCCCCAGCATTTT,CASIQDRGHQPQHF
TRBV6-2/TRBV6-3,once,TRBJ1-4,-,15,TGTGCCAGCAGTAATCAGGGTCTATCTAATGAAAAACTGTTTTTT,CASSNQGLSNEKLFF
TRBV19,-,TRBJ1-5,-,13,TGTGCCAGTAGTATCCAGGGTGCTCAGCCCCAGCATTTT,CASSIQGAQPQHF
TRBV20-1,-,TRBJ2-3,-,15,TGCAGTGCTAGTTGGCCCGGGCGTAGCACAGATACGCAGTATTTT,CSASWPGRSTDTQYF
TRBV27,-,TRBJ1-2,TRBD1,15,TGTGCCAGCAGCCCTTCCCGGTTGACAGGGTTTGGCTACACCTTC,CASSPSRLTGFGYTF
TRBV10-3,-,TRBJ2-1,-,13,TGTGCCATAACTCGCCCGGACAACAATGAGCAGTTCTTC,CAITRPDNNEQFF
TRBV20-1,-,TRBJ1-4,TRBD1,15,TGCAGTGCTAATGACAGGGGGCGGGTTAATGAAAAACTGTTTTTT,CSANDRGRVNEKLFF
TRBV6-5,-,TRBJ2-5,TRBD1,13,TGTGCCAGCAGACCCGACAGGGCAGAGACCCAGTACTTC,CASRPDRAETQYF
TRBV24-1,-,TRBJ2-1,TRBD2,16,TGTGCCACCAGTGATTCACTAGCGGGGGGGCTGGGGGAGCAGTTCTTC,CATSDSLAGGLGEQFF
TRBV30,-,TRBJ2-3,TRBD2,15,TGTGCCTGGAGCGTAGTGGGGGGGAGCACAGATACGCAGTATTTT,CAWSVVGGSTDTQYF